This is a list of T cell receptor beta chains from one sample in a study of blood T cell repertoires in COVID-19. This table comes from immunoSEQ multiplex PCR, and its TCRdb copy is limited to in-frame clones, with some not included. In the table there are some 390,000 clones, more than 70% of which are singletons. Material for sequencing was peripheral blood. The receptors were gathered from a woman in her sixties with COVID-19, enrolled during active disease. The CDR3 runs from the conserved cysteine through the conserved F or W. The D gene is left open where the match is weak. Clone size is given for some rows only: seen once, a few or many times, or a class if the clone is expanded.

V gene: TRBV5-1
J gene: TRBJ2-3
clone size: few
D gene: TRBD1
CDR3 protein: CASSLEGATDTQYF
CDR3 DNA: TGCGCCAGCAGCTTGGAGGGGGCCACAGATACGCAGTATTTT

V gene: TRBV9
J gene: TRBJ2-5
clone size: .
D gene: TRBD1
CDR3 protein: CASSSGQGRETQYF
CDR3 DNA: TGTGCCAGCAGCTCGGGACAGGGCAGGGAGACCCAGTACTTC

V gene: TRBV11-1
J gene: TRBJ2-7
clone size: .
D gene: .
CDR3 protein: CASSHQGYEQYF
CDR3 DNA: TGTGCCAGCAGCCATCAGGGGTACGAGCAGTACTTC

V gene: TRBV5-4
J gene: TRBJ1-2
clone size: .
D gene: TRBD1
CDR3 protein: CASSRDRAQHGYTF
CDR3 DNA: TGTGCCAGCAGCCGCGACAGGGCCCAACATGGCTACACCTTC

V gene: TRBV9
J gene: TRBJ2-5
clone size: .
D gene: TRBD2
CDR3 protein: CASSRGGMQETQYF
CDR3 DNA: TGTGCCAGCAGCCGGGGGGGGATGCAAGAGACCCAGTACTTC

V gene: TRBV7-8
J gene: TRBJ1-1
clone size: .
D gene: TRBD1
CDR3 protein: CASSVDRGRGGTEAFF
CDR3 DNA: TGTGCCAGCAGCGTCGACAGGGGCCGTGGGGGCACTGAAGCTTTCTTT

V gene: TRBV12-3/TRBV12-4
J gene: TRBJ2-7
clone size: .
D gene: .
CDR3 protein: CASSLREKGEQYF
CDR3 DNA: TGTGCCAGCAGTTTAAGGGAGAAGGGCGAGCAGTACTTC

V gene: TRBV3-1/TRBV3-2
J gene: TRBJ2-2
clone size: .
D gene: .
CDR3 protein: CASSYLSTGELFF
CDR3 DNA: TGTGCCAGCAGCTACTTATCCACCGGGGAGCTGTTTTTT

V gene: TRBV15
J gene: TRBJ2-7
clone size: .
D gene: .
CDR3 protein: CATSPLGSRGNSYEQYF
CDR3 DNA: TGTGCCACCAGCCCACTGGGGTCCAGGGGAAACTCCTACGAGCAGTACTTC

V gene: TRBV6-1
J gene: TRBJ1-2
clone size: .
D gene: TRBD1
CDR3 protein: CASSEGTGGGYGYTF
CDR3 DNA: TGTGCCAGCAGTGAAGGGACAGGGGGCGGGTATGGCTACACCTTC

V gene: TRBV2
J gene: TRBJ1-5
clone size: .
D gene: .
CDR3 protein: CASKPDTYNQPQHF
CDR3 DNA: TGTGCCAGCAAACCGGACACCTATAATCAGCCCCAGCATTTT

V gene: TRBV3-1/TRBV3-2
J gene: TRBJ2-7
clone size: .
D gene: TRBD1
CDR3 protein: CASSQRGTGTYYEQYF
CDR3 DNA: TGTGCCAGCAGCCAGAGAGGGACAGGTACTTACTACGAGCAGTACTTC

V gene: TRBV9
J gene: TRBJ1-1
clone size: .
D gene: .
CDR3 protein: CASSVGANRGVTEAFF
CDR3 DNA: TGTGCCAGCAGCGTGGGGGCCAACAGAGGGGTCACTGAAGCTTTCTTT

V gene: TRBV6-1
J gene: TRBJ1-6
clone size: .
D gene: TRBD1
CDR3 protein: CASSGTGGEKTYNSPLHF
CDR3 DNA: TGTGCCAGCAGTGGGACAGGGGGCGAGAAGACCTATAATTCACCCCTCCACTTT

V gene: TRBV7-3
J gene: TRBJ2-1
clone size: .
D gene: TRBD2
CDR3 protein: CASSPPGLAQPRNEQFF
CDR3 DNA: TGTGCCAGCAGCCCCCCGGGACTAGCACAACCACGCAATGAGCAGTTCTTC

V gene: TRBV29-1
J gene: TRBJ1-2
clone size: .
D gene: .
CDR3 protein: CSVEDRSSEKGYGYTF
CDR3 DNA: TGCAGCGTTGAAGATCGAAGCTCAGAAAAGGGGTATGGCTACACCTTC